This entry concerns a single T cell receptor beta chain. The antigen remains undetermined. The sample comes from a study of cytomegalovirus exposure and HLA in healthy donors. General observations from the study: Researchers reported in a later analysis that a missense DCLRE1C variant was tied to TCR beta V- and J-gene trimming.

In the PCR, 60 Vbeta and 13 Jbeta primers were used. The method was immunoSEQ multiplex PCR; TCRdb's version includes in-frame clones alone and lacks a portion of them. The sample has about 110,000 clones, about 80% seen once. Donors had nominal health at sampling but likely had unrecorded immune exposures. Sequencing input: PBMCs. This TCR came from a woman between 50 and 59 years old in good health and CMV-seropositive.

CDR3 coding DNA: TGTGCCAGCAGTGCGAGCGGCACCTCCTACGAGCAGTACTTC. Encoded protein: CASSASGTSYEQYF. The V and J genes are TRBV25-1 and TRBJ2-7; TRBD2 is a possible D gene (5 bases). The CDR3 covers 14 residues. The germline V gene has CDR1 MGHDK and CDR2 SYGVNS. Trimming pared 4 bases from V and 0 bases from J, leaving 10 bases between.